The 12 T cell receptor beta chains listed next were all sequenced from one sample in a study of CD8+ T cells in alopecia areata. Sorting of pooled cutaneous lymph node cells used CD4, CD8alpha, NKG2D, NKG2ACE and other markers. Once RNA had been extracted, it was reverse transcribed into cDNA to act as the sequencing template. Measured with immunoSEQ multiplex PCR; TCRdb has only the in-frame clones, and not every one. The specimen gives approximately 280,000 clones without singletons; the ten biggest hold 1.2%. The sample was CD4+ T cells sorted from a lymph node. Receptors originate from a C3H/HeJ mouse with alopecia areata. The strain's MHC haplotype is H2-k.

Notes on this clone: Genes and germline are mouse. The sequenced part of the CDR3 DNA is TGTGCCAGCAGTGAGGACAGGGGTTAT. Translation: CASSEDRGY. The entire CDR3 reads CASSEDRGYEQYF. The chain links TRBV13-3 to TRBJ2-7, with 9 nucleotides matching TRBD1. From the germline J gene comes the end of the CDR3, since the read stops 4 residues before it. This CDR3 comprises 13 residues. Looked up from germline, CDR1 is NNHDY and CDR2 is SYVADS.

This clone was seen a handful of times. The gene symbols are mouse symbols. The sequenced CDR3 bases are TGTGCCAGCAGTGAGGGGGACTGGTCCACCGGG. Translating it yields CASSEGDWSTG. The full CDR3 protein reads CASSEGDWSTGQLYF. The chain uses TRBV13-1 and TRBJ2-2; TRBD2 matches 8 bases. The sequence runs out 4 residues before the end of the CDR3; the remainder is reconstructed from the germline J gene. V gave up 2 bases and J gave up 4 bases; unmatched junction bases: 4. Germline values: CDR1 NSHNY, CDR2 SYGAGN. This CDR3 is 15 amino acids long.

Worth noting for this clone: Mouse germline and gene names are used. The CDR3 end falls 4 residues outside the read, so it is completed with the germline J gene. The V gene is TRBV13-3, the J gene TRBJ2-3; weak D call: TRBD1 (6 bases). There are 14 residues in the CDR3. V lost 5 bases to trimming and J lost 0 bases, with 10 bases between them. Germline CDR1 and CDR2: NNHDY and SYVADS. CDR3 sequence reads: CASRDRASAETLYF. The DNA read from the CDR3 is TGTGCCAGCAGGGACAGAGCTAGTGCAGAA.

In the case of this clone: Genes here carry mouse names. The read is 4 residues too short to cover the CDR3 end, so that end is filled in from the germline J gene. The chain employs TRBV1 and TRBJ2-4, with 7 bases fitting TRBD1. V shed 3 bases, J shed 0 bases, and the junction held 9 bases outside the gene matches. Germline-derived CDR1 and CDR2 are NSQYPW and LRSPGD (reference sequence). The CDR3 contains 17 residues. CDR3 DNA, as far as it was read: TGCACCTGCAGTGCCTCTCGGGACAGATCTAGTCAAAAC. It specifies CTCSASRDRSSQN. The CDR3 in full is CTCSASRDRSSQNTLYF. Full variable domain (missing parts from reference TRBV1 and TRBJ2-4): VTLLEQNPRWRLVPRGQAVNLRCILKNSQYPWMSWYQQDLQKQLQWLFTLRSPGDKEVKSLPGADYLATRVTDTELRLQVANMSQGRTLYCTCSASRDRSSQNTLYFGAGTRLSVL.

This clone was seen a handful of times. Gene names and germline match the mouse. The read gets to within 4 residues of the CDR3 end, and the germline J gene fills in the rest. The rearrangement links TRBV5 to TRBJ2-3, with TRBD2 matching over 9 bases. J gave up 0 bases and V 5 bases, and 3 bases lay outside the gene matches. CDR3 length equals 15 residues. Germline CDR1 and CDR2: LGHNA and YNLKQL (reference sequence). The CDR3 bases that were read are TGTGCCAGCAGCAAACTGGGGGGTAGTGCAGAA. Translated: CASSKLGGSAE. The entire CDR3 sequence reads CASSKLGGSAETLYF.

Concerning this clone: Gene labels here are mouse ones. This sample also contains other DNA sequences that code for the same CDR3. The sequenced CDR3 bases are TGTGCCAGCGGGGGACATAACTCC. Translated, it gives CASGGHNS. Given in full, the CDR3 is CASGGHNSDYTF. The rearrangement uses TRBV13-2 and TRBJ1-2, with D possibly being TRBD1 (6 bases). The read gets to within 4 residues of the CDR3 end, and the germline J gene fills in the rest. With 5 bases removed from V and 2 bases from J, the gap between germline ends came to 7 bases. This CDR3 is 12 amino acids long. Germline values: CDR1 NNHNN, CDR2 SYGAGS (reference sequence).

Comment on this clone: Germline and genes: mouse. Coverage ceases 4 residues before the CDR3 finishes, and the germline J gene fills in the end. The chain recombines TRBV14 with TRBJ2-7; unclear D gene. CDR1 and CDR2 (germline): SGHDT, FRDEAV. Deletions cut 5 bases from V and 3 bases from J, with 9 bases between. This CDR3 is 12 amino acids long. The CDR3 here is CASSHTYYEQYF. CDR3 bases read: TGTGCCAGCAGCCATACATACTAT.

Remarks on this clone: The gene names given are mouse names. Read coverage stops 4 residues before the CDR3 terminus; the germline J gene supplies the remainder. The rearrangement joins TRBV13-2 to TRBJ2-2, with 8 bases fitting TRBD2. The trim removed 0 bases at V and 3 bases at J, leaving 1 base unmatched. CDR3 size: 15 residues. In germline, CDR1 is NNHNN, CDR2 SYGAGS (reference sequence). CDR3 protein: CASGDGWGDTGQLYF. The DNA read from the CDR3 is TGTGCCAGCGGTGATGGCTGGGGGGACACCGGG.

For this clone: Gene names and germline match the mouse. Read coverage stops 3 residues before the CDR3 terminus; the germline J gene supplies the remainder. The V and J genes are TRBV5 and TRBJ1-6; 9 positions match TRBD1. TRBJ1-6 is filed as an ORF, its function uncertain. Germline assignment: CDR1 LGHNA and CDR2 YNLKQL (reference sequence). V lost 0 bases, J lost 2 bases, and 2 bases stayed unmatched. This CDR3 region has 17 residues. The CDR3 reads CASSQDTGGTYNSPLYF. The CDR3 bases that were read are TGTGCCAGCAGCCAAGATACAGGGGGCACCTATAATTCGCCC.

This clone showed up just a few times. Gene names and germline match the mouse. The CDR3 is cut off 4 residues early in the read; its end comes from the germline J gene. Other DNA sequences in this sample translate to the same CDR3. This chain links TRBV13-3 with TRBJ2-3, with TRBD1 as a possible D gene (6 bases). V lost 2 bases and J lost 2, with 9 bases in between. Per germline, CDR1 NNHDY and CDR2 SYVADS. CDR3 size: 14 residues. CDR3 bases read: TGTGCCAGCAGTGACCGGGACAATGCAGAA. Its translation: CASSDRDNAE. In full, the CDR3 reads CASSDRDNAETLYF.

This clone was found a few times. The genes and germline here are from mouse. The sequenced fragment ends 4 residues before the CDR3 boundary, so the rest is inferred from the germline J gene. The J gene is TRBJ2-5, the V gene TRBV13-3, with TRBD1 as a possible D gene (5 bases). Trimming cost V 1 base and J 3 bases, with 9 bases left between them. CDR3 length: 14 amino acids. Germline CDR1 and CDR2: NNHDY and SYVADS. The sequenced CDR3 bases are TGTGCCAGCAGTGATCCAGGGAAACAAGAC. This gives the protein CASSDPGKQD. The complete CDR3 reads CASSDPGKQDTQYF.

As for this clone: Gene names and germline match the mouse. With the read ending 4 residues before the CDR3 end, the germline J gene is used to fill in that end. This chain joins TRBV19 and TRBJ2-7, with 11 bases fitting TRBD1. The junction had 4 bases not matched to a gene; V was cut back by 5 bases and J by 0 bases. CDR1 FNHDT and CDR2 SITEND come from the germline V gene (reference sequence). CDR3 length equals 15 residues. The CDR3 DNA, read in part, is TGTGCCAGCAGCGGGACAGGGGGTAGCTCCTAT. It translates to CASSGTGGSSY. The complete CDR3 reads CASSGTGGSSYEQYF.